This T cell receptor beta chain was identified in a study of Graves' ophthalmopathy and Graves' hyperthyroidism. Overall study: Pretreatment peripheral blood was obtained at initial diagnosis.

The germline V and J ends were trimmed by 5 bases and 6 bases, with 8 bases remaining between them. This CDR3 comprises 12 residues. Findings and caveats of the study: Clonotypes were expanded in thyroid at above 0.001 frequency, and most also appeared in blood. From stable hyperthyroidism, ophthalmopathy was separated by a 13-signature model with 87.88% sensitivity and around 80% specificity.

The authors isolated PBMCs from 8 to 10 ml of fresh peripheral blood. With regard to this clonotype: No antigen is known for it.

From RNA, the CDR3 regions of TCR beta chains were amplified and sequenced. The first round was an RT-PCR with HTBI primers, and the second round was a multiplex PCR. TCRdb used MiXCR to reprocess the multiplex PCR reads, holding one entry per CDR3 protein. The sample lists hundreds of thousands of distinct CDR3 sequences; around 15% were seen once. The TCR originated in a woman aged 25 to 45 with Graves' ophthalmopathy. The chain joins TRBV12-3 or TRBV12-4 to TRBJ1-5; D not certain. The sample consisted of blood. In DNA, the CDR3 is TGTGCCAGCAGTGTGTTAGGTCAGCCCCAGCATTTT. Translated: CASSVLGQPQHF.